Given below is one T cell receptor beta chain in context. The study drew participants aged about 18 to 95 years from 20 to 30 US areas. Recovered participants had two consecutive negative NP/OP PCR tests, healthcare professional clearance, or symptom resolution. With 4 bases clipped from V and 8 bases from J, the junction kept 10 bases outside the gene matches. Germline-derived CDR1 and CDR2 are MNHNS and SASEGT. The CDR3 loop spans 16 amino acids. The record originates from a study of blood T cell repertoires in COVID-19. Study in general: Nucleic acid was either cDNA or gDNA, and it came from T cells, B-cell-depleted T cells, or PBMCs.

Original handling: Reference gene primer amplification in the assay estimated nucleated cell counts. The repertoire was sequenced with immunoSEQ multiplex PCR; TCRdb's copy has only in-frame clones and lacks some. From that table come the V and J calls and clone size; the DNA was used to work out D and trimming. There are 300,000 to 350,000 clones in the sample; 70% to 90% occur only once, and roughly 2.2% lies in the top ten. This rearrangement joins TRBV6-1 to TRBJ1-6, with 8 bases fitting TRBD1. The sequenced material came from PBMCs or T cells enriched from blood (not recorded which). The receptor was isolated from a man aged 25-45 years who had recovered from COVID-19. The chain's CDR3 is CASSGDRGKRYSPLHF. The CDR3, as DNA: TGTGCCAGCAGTGGAGACAGGGGAAAGCGGTATTCACCCCTCCACTTT.